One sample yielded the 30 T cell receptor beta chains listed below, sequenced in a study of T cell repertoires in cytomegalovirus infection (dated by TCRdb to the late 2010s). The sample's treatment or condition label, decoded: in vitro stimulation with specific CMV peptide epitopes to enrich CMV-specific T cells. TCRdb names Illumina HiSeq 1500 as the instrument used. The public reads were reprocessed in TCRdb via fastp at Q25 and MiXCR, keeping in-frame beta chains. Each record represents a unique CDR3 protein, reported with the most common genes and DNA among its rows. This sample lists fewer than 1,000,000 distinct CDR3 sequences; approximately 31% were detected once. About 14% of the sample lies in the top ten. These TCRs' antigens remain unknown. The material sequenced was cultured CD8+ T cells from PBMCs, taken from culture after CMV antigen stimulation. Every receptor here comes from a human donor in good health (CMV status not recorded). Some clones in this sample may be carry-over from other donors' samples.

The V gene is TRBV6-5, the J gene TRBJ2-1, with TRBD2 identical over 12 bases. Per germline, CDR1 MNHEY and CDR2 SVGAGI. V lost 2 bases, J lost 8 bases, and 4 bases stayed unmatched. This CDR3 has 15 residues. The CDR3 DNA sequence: TGTGCCAGCAGTTACCCGACTAGCGGGGGCGATGAGCAGTTCTTC. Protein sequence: CASSYPTSGGDEQFF.

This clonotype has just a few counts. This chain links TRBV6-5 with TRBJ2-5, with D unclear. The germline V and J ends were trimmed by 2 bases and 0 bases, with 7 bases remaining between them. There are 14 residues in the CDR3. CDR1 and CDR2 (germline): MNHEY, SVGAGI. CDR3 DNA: TGTGCCAGCAGTTACGGCGGCTACCAAGAGACCCAGTACTTC. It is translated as CASSYGGYQETQYF.

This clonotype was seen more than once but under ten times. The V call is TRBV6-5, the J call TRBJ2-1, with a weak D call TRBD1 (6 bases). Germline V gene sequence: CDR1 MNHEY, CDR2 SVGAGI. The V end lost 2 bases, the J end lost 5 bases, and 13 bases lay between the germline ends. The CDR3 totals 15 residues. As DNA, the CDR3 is TGTGCCAGCAGTTACCATCCTTCAGGGGACAATGAGCAGTTCTTC. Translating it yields CASSYHPSGDNEQFF.

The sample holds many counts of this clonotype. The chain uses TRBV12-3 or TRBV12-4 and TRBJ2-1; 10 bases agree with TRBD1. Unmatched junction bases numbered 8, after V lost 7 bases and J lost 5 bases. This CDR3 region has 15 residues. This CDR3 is CASNPTGGGNNEQFF. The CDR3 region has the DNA TGTGCCAGCAACCCGACAGGGGGCGGCAACAATGAGCAGTTCTTC.

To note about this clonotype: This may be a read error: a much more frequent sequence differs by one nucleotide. The CDR3 sequence is CASNLTHLNEQFF. In nucleotides, the CDR3 is TGTGCCAGCAACCTAACACACCTTAATGAGCAGTTCTTC. V gene TRBV7-8 combines with J gene TRBJ2-1, with D uncertain. V lost 7 bases, J lost 7 bases, and 14 bases lay in between. CDR1 is SGHVS and CDR2 is FQNEAQ in the germline V gene. This CDR3 has 13 residues.

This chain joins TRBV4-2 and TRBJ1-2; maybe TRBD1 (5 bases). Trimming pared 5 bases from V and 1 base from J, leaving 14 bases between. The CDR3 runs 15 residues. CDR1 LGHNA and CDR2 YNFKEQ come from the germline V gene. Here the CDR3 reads CASSDGTGLNYGYTF. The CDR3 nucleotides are TGTGCCAGCAGCGACGGAACGGGACTTAACTATGGCTACACCTTC.

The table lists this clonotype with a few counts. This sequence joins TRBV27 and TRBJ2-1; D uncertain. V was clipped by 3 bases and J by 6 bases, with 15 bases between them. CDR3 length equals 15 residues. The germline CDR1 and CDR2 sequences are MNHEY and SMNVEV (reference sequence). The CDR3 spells CASSFLGSWGNEQFF. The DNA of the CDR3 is TGTGCCAGCAGTTTTCTAGGGTCCTGGGGCAATGAGCAGTTCTTC.

The CDR3 DNA is TGTGCCAGCAGCTTGGAGGACAGCTACGAGCAGTACGTC. This translates into CASSLEDSYEQYV. The chain carries TRBV5-5 and TRBJ2-7; D may be TRBD1 (6 bases). The CDR3 spans 13 residues. The germline gives CDR1 SGHKS, CDR2 YYEKEE (reference sequence). Trimming stripped 0 bases from V and 3 bases from J, with 7 bases between.

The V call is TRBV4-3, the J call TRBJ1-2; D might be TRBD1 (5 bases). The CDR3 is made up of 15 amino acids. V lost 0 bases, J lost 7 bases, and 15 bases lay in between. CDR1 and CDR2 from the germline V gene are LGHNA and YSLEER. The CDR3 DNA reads TGCGCCAGCAGCCAAGAAGGGGATTTTAGGGGTGGCTACACCTTC. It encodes CASSQEGDFRGGYTF.

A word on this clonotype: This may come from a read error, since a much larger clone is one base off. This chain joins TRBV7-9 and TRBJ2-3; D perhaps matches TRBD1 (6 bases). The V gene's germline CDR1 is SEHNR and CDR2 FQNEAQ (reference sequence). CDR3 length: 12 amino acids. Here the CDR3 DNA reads TGTGCCAGCAGCCATCGGACAGATATGCAGTATTTT. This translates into CASSHRTDMQYF.

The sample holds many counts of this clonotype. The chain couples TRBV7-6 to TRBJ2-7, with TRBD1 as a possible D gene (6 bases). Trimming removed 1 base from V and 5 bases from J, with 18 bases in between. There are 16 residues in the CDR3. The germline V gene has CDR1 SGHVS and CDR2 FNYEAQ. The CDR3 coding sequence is TGTGCCAGCAGCTTAGATATCTACCGGGACACGCACGAGCAGTACTTC. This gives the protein CASSLDIYRDTHEQYF.

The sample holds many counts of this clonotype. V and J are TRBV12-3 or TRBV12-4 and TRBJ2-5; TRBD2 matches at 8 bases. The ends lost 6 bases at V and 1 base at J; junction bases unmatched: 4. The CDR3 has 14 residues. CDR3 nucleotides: TGTGCCAGCAGGAAGCGGGGGAGCCAAGAGACCCAGTACTTC. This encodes CASRKRGSQETQYF.

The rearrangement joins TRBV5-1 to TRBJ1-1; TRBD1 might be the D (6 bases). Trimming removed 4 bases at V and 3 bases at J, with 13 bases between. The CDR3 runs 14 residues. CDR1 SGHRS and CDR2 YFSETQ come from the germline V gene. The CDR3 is CASSARGLYTEAFF. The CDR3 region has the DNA TGCGCCAGCAGCGCAAGGGGGTTGTACACTGAAGCTTTCTTT. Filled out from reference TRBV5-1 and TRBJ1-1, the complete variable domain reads KAGVTQTPRYLIKTRGQQVTLSCSPISGHRSVSWYQQTPGQGLQFLFEYFSETQRNKGNFPGRFSGRQFSNSRSEMNVSTLELGDSALYLCASSARGLYTEAFFGQGTRLTVV.

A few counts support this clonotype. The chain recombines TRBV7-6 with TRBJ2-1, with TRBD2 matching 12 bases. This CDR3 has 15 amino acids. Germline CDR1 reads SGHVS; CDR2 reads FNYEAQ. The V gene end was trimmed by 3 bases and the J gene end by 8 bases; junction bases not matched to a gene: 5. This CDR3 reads CASSFLAGGRDEQFF. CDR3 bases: TGTGCCAGCAGCTTCCTAGCGGGGGGGCGGGATGAGCAGTTCTTC.

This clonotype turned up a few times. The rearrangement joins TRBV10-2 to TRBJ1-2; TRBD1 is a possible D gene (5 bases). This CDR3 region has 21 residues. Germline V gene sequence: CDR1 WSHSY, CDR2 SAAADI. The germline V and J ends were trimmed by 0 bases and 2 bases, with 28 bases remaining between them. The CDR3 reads CASSESTIIAGPKPNNYGYTF. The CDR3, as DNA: TGCGCCAGCAGTGAGTCGACTATCATAGCAGGGCCTAAACCGAACAACTATGGCTACACCTTC.

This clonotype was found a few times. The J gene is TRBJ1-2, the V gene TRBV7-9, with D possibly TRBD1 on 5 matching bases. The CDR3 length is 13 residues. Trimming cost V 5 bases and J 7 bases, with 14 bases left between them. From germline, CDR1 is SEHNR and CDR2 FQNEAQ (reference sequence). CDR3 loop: CASSGAGRFGYTF. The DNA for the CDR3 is TGTGCCAGCAGCGGGGCAGGGCGATTTGGCTACACCTTC. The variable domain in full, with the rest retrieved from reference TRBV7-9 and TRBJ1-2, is DTGVSQNPRHKITKRGQNVTFRCDPISEHNRLYWYRQTLGQGPEFLTYFQNEAQLEKSRLLSDRFSAERPKGSFSTLEIQRTEQGDSAMYLCASSGAGRFGYTFGSGTRLTVV.

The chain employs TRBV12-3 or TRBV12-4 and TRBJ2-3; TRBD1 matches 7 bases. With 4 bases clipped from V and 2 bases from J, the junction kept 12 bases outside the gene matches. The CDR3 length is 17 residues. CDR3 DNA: TGTGCCAGCAGTTCCACGCTCACAGGGGACCTCACAGATACGCAGTATTTT. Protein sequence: CASSSTLTGDLTDTQYF.

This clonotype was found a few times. DNA for the CDR3: TGTGCCAGCAGCTTAGCGGAAGGGTCCGGAAACACCATATATTTT. Protein sequence: CASSLAEGSGNTIYF. This chain links TRBV7-9 with TRBJ1-3; no reliable D call. Germline CDR1 reads SEHNR; CDR2 reads FQNEAQ (reference sequence). The V end was cut by 0 bases, the J end by 4 bases, with 10 bases between. The CDR3 sequence is 15 residues long. The complete variable domain, with remaining parts taken from reference TRBV7-9 and TRBJ1-3, reads DTGVSQNPRHKITKRGQNVTFRCDPISEHNRLYWYRQTLGQGPEFLTYFQNEAQLEKSRLLSDRFSAERPKGSFSTLEIQRTEQGDSAMYLCASSLAEGSGNTIYFGEGSWLTVV.

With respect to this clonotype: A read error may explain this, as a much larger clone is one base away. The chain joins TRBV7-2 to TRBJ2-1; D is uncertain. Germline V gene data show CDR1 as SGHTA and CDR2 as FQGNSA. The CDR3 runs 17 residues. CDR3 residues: CVSTDQTVRISYNEQFF. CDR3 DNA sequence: TGTGTCAGCACCGATCAAACAGTGCGAATCTCCTACAATGAGCAGTTCTTC. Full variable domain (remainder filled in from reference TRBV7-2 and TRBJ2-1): GAGVSQSPSNKVTEKGKDVELRCDPISGHTALYWYRQSLGQGLEFLIYFQGNSAPDKSGLPSDRFSAERTGGSVSTLTIQRTQQEDSAVYLCVSTDQTVRISYNEQFFGPGTRLTVL.

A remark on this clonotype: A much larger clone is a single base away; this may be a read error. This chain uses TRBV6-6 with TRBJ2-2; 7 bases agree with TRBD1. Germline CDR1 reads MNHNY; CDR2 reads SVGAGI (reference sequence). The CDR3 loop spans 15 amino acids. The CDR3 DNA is TGTGCCAGCAGTTCAGACAGGGTACGGACCGGGAAGCTGTTTTTT. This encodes CASSSDRVRTGKLFF.

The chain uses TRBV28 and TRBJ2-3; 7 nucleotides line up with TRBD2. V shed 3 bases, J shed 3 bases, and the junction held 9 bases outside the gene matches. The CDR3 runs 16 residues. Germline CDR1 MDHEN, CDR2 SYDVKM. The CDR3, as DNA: TGTGCCAGCAGTTTCCCCGAGACGGGGGGTACAGATACGCAGTATTTT. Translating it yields CASSFPETGGTDTQYF.

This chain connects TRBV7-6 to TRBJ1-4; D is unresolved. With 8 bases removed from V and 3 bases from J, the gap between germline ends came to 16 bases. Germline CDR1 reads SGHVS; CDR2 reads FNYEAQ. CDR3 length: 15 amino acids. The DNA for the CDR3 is TGTGCCAGCGGTCATGGAACCTGGGCTAATGAAAAACTGTTTTTT. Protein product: CASGHGTWANEKLFF.

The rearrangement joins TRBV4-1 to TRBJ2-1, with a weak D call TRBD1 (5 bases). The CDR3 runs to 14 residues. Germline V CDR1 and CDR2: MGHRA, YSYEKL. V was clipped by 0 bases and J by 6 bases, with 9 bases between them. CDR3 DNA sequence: TGCGCCAGCAGCCAAGAAATAGGGGTCAATGAGCAGTTCTTC. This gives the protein CASSQEIGVNEQFF.

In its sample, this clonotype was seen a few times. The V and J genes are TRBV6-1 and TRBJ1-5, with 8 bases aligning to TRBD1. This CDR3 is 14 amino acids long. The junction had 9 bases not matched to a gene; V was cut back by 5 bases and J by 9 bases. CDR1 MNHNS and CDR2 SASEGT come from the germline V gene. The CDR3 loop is CASSQDRVGRPQHF. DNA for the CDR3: TGTGCCAGCAGTCAGGACAGGGTAGGTCGGCCCCAGCATTTT.

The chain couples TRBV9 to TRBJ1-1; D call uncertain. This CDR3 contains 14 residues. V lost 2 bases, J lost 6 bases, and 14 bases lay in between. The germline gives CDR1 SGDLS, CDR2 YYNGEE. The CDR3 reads CASSVAGVSPEAFF. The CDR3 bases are TGTGCCAGCAGCGTTGCCGGGGTTTCCCCTGAAGCTTTCTTT.

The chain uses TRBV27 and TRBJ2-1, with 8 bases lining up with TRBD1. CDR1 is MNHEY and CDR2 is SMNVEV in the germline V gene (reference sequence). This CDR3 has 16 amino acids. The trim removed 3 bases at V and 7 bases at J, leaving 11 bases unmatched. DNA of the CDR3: TGTGCCAGCAGTTTCTCTCCAGGGGGCGATGGGAATGAGCAGTTCTTC. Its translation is CASSFSPGGDGNEQFF.

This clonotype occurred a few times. For the CDR3, the DNA is TGTGCCAGCAGCGGGTACAACTACAATGAGCAGTTCTTC. Its protein is CASSGYNYNEQFF. The chain combines TRBV11-2 with TRBJ2-1, with D unclear. V lost 5 bases to trimming and J lost 3 bases, with 8 bases between them. Germline V gene lookup returns CDR1 SGHAT and CDR2 FQNNGV. CDR3 size: 13 residues.

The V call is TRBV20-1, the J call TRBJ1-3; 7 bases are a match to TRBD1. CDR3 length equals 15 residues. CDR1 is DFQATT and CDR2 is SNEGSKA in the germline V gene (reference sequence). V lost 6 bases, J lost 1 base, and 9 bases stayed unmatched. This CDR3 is CSADHRGSSGNTIYF. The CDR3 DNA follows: TGCAGTGCCGACCACAGGGGATCGTCTGGAAACACCATATATTTT.

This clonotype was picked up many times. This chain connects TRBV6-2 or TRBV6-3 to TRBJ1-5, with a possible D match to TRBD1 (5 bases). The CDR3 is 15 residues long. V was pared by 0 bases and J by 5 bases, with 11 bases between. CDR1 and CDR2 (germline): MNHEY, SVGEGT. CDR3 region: CASSYSDSSHQPQHF. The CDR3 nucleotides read TGTGCCAGCAGTTACTCTGACAGCAGCCATCAGCCCCAGCATTTT.

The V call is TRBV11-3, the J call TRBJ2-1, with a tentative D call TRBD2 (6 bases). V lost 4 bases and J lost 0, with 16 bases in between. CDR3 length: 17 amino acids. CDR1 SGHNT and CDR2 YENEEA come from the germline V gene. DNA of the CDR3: TGTGCCAGCAGCTGGTCCTTTGGGGGGAGCTCCTACAATGAGCAGTTCTTC. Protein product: CASSWSFGGSSYNEQFF. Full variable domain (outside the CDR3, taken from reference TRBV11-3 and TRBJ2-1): EAGVVQSPRYKIIEKKQPVAFWCNPISGHNTLYWYLQNLGQGPELLIRYENEEAVDDSQLPKDRFSAERLKGVDSTLKIQPAELGDSAVYLCASSWSFGGSSYNEQFFGPGTRLTVL.